A selection of T cell receptor beta chains follows, all from one sample in a study of blood T cell repertoires in COVID-19. Assay used: immunoSEQ multiplex PCR; TCRdb lists only in-frame clones, some missing. Of around 380,000 clones listed, over 65% were seen once; the top ten hold roughly 1.2%. Sequenced input: peripheral blood. The source is a human donor with acute or convalescent COVID-19. The donor label of this sample is uncertain. The CDR3 runs from the conserved cysteine through the conserved F or W. Each record gives: CDR3 DNA, CDR3 protein, V gene, J gene, clone size, D gene. D genes are given only for firm matches. Clone sizes are given selectively: once, few, many, or a class where the clone is expanded.

DNA: TGTGCCAGCAGTACCTCCCCTCAGGGTGAAGCTTTCTTT
CDR3: CASSTSPQGEAFF
V: TRBV28
J: TRBJ1-1
size: NA
D: NA

DNA: TGTGCCAGCAGTTACCGTGGGACAGGGGGCTACGAGCAGTACTTC
CDR3: CASSYRGTGGYEQYF
V: TRBV6-5
J: TRBJ2-7
size: NA
D: TRBD1

DNA: TGCGCCAGCAGTGAGCGCACGACAGGGACAAGGAACGAGCAGTACTTC
CDR3: CASSERTTGTRNEQYF
V: TRBV10-2
J: TRBJ2-7
size: NA
D: TRBD1

DNA: TGTGCCACCAGTTCAGGGCCGTCCTTTTCTCAAGATACGCAGTATTTT
CDR3: CATSSGPSFSQDTQYF
V: TRBV24-1
J: TRBJ2-3
size: NA
D: NA

DNA: TGTGCCAGCAGCTTAGCCAGGGCTGGGGACACCATATATTTT
CDR3: CASSLARAGDTIYF
V: TRBV7-2
J: TRBJ1-3
size: NA
D: NA

DNA: TGTGCCAGCAGCGCGACATACGCGAACCCCTACGAGCAGTACTTC
CDR3: CASSATYANPYEQYF
V: TRBV9
J: TRBJ2-7
size: NA
D: NA

DNA: TGCGCCAGCAGCTTGTTCGATAGCGGGGGGGATTACGAGCAGTACTTC
CDR3: CASSLFDSGGDYEQYF
V: TRBV5-1
J: TRBJ2-7
size: NA
D: TRBD2

DNA: TGTGCCAGCAGCTGGCCTGAAGCGGGAGCGAGTAATGAGCAGTTCTTC
CDR3: CASSWPEAGASNEQFF
V: TRBV7-9
J: TRBJ2-1
size: NA
D: TRBD2

DNA: TGCGCCAGCAGCCCCGGGAGGGTTGCGGGGGGTCGAAAATCCTACGAGCAGTACTTC
CDR3: CASSPGRVAGGRKSYEQYF
V: TRBV5-1
J: TRBJ2-7
size: NA
D: TRBD2

DNA: TGTGCCAGCTCACCGGTCGCTGGGACACCTAACACTGAAGCTTTCTTT
CDR3: CASSPVAGTPNTEAFF
V: TRBV18
J: TRBJ1-1
size: NA
D: NA

DNA: TGCAGCGTTCGGACAGGGCGATATGGCTACACCTTC
CDR3: CSVRTGRYGYTF
V: TRBV29-1
J: TRBJ1-2
size: NA
D: TRBD1

DNA: TGTGCCAGCTCACCGACAGGGAACACTGAAGCTTTCTTT
CDR3: CASSPTGNTEAFF
V: TRBV18
J: TRBJ1-1
size: NA
D: NA

DNA: TGTGCTAGTGGTTTGGTCGGGGGACCCATCTATAATTCACCCCTCCACTTT
CDR3: CASGLVGGPIYNSPLHF
V: TRBV12-5
J: TRBJ1-6
size: NA
D: NA

DNA: TGCAGCGTTGAAGATCTGGGGGCACCTGGAGCCCAGCATTTT
CDR3: CSVEDLGAPGAQHF
V: TRBV29-1
J: TRBJ1-5
size: NA
D: NA

DNA: TGTGCCAGCAATCCGATCCAACAGCCGGGACAGAAAATCACCGGGGAGCTGTTTTTT
CDR3: CASNPIQQPGQKITGELFF
V: TRBV21-1
J: TRBJ2-2
size: NA
D: NA

DNA: TGTGCCAGCAGTGAACCATACAATGAGCAGTTCTTC
CDR3: CASSEPYNEQFF
V: TRBV6-1
J: TRBJ2-1
size: NA
D: NA

DNA: TGTGCCAGCAGTCCCCGGGAGCTGAACTATAATTCACCCCTCCACTTT
CDR3: CASSPRELNYNSPLHF
V: TRBV27
J: TRBJ1-6
size: few
D: NA

DNA: TGCGCCAGCAGCTTTCTCAATGAGCAGTTCTTC
CDR3: CASSFLNEQFF
V: TRBV5-1
J: TRBJ2-1
size: once
D: NA

DNA: TGTGCCAGCAGCCTCTCGTCCGTTGGGGCCAACGTCCTGACTTTC
CDR3: CASSLSSVGANVLTF
V: TRBV11-2
J: TRBJ2-6
size: NA
D: NA

DNA: TGTGCCAGCAGTGAGCTTGGGGGGGAGACCCAGTACTTC
CDR3: CASSELGGETQYF
V: TRBV6-1
J: TRBJ2-5
size: few
D: NA

DNA: TGTGCCAGCAGTTCCCCCGGAATCGGAGAAGAAAAACTGTTTTTT
CDR3: CASSSPGIGEEKLFF
V: TRBV6-2/TRBV6-3
J: TRBJ1-4
size: NA
D: NA

DNA: TGTGCCAGCAGTTACTCCAAAGGGACAGTATACAATGAGCAGTTCTTC
CDR3: CASSYSKGTVYNEQFF
V: TRBV6-6
J: TRBJ2-1
size: NA
D: TRBD1

DNA: TGTGCCATCAGTGCGTCGGGAGACTACGAGCAGTACTTC
CDR3: CAISASGDYEQYF
V: TRBV10-3
J: TRBJ2-7
size: once
D: NA